This T cell receptor (beta chain) was identified during a study of T cells in Graves' hyperthyroidism and ophthalmopathy. Overall study: At the time of initial diagnosis and before any treatment, peripheral blood was collected.

Study-wide results and limits: Blood also carried most thyroid clonotypes expanded above 0.001. Ophthalmopathy was told apart from stable hyperthyroidism by a 13 V-J model.

This CDR3 contains 15 residues. CDR1 and CDR2 from the germline V gene are SEHNR and FQNEAQ (reference sequence). Trimming shortened V by 1 base and J by 1 base, and 10 bases separated the two germline ends. About this clonotype: Its antigen is undetermined.

Amplification of TCR beta CDR3 regions used RNA as the template. Carried out on the TCR CDR3, a first-round RT-PCR used the HTBI primer set. TCRdb reprocessed the multiplex PCR reads with MiXCR, giving one entry per CDR3 protein. The table includes 500,000 or so distinct CDR3 sequences, 15% to 20% detected once. V and J are TRBV7-9 and TRBJ1-1; D remains ambiguous. This TCR came from a woman aged 18-29 years with Graves' ophthalmopathy. The sample comprised blood. CDR3 sequence reads: CASSLVDFPNTEAFF. As DNA, the CDR3 is TGTGCCAGCAGCTTAGTAGATTTCCCGAACACTGAAGCTTTCTTT.